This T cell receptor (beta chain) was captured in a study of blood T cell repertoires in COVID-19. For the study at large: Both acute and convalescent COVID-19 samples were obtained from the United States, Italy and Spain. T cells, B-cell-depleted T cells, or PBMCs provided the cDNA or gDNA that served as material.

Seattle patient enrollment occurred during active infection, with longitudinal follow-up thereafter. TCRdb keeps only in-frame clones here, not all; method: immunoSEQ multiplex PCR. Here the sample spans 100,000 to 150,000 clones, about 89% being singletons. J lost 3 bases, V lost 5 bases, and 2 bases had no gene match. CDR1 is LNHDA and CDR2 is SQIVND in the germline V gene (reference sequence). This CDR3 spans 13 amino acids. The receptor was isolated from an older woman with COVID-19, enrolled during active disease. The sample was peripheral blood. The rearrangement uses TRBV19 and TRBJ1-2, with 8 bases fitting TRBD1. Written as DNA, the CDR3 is TGTGCCAGTAGTCTACAGGGGGACTATGGCTACACCTTC. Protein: CASSLQGDYGYTF. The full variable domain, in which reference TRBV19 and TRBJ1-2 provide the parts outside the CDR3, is DGGITQSPKYLFRKEGQNVTLSCEQNLNHDAMYWYRQDPGQGLRLIYYSQIVNDFQKGDIAEGYSVSREKKESFPLTVTSAQKNPTAFYLCASSLQGDYGYTFGSGTRLTVV.